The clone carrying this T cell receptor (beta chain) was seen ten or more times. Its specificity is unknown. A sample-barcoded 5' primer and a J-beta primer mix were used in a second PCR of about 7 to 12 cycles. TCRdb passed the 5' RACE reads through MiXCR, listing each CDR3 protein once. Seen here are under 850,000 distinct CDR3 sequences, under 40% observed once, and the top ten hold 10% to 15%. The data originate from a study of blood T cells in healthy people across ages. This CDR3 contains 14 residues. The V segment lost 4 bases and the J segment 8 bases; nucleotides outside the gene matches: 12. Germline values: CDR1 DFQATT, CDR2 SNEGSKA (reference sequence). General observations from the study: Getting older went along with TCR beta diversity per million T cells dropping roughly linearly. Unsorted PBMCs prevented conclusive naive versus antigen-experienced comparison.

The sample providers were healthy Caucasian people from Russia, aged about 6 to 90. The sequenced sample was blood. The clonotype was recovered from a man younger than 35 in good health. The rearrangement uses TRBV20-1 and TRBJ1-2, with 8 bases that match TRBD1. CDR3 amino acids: CSAKADRERRGYTF. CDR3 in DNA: TGCAGTGCTAAAGCGGACAGGGAAAGGAGAGGCTACACCTTC.